This TCR beta chain was sequenced in a study of T-cell reconstitution after alpha-beta-depleted transplantation in children. Broader study findings: By about two months after transplant, alpha-beta T cells reportedly arose from several hundred graft clones that had expanded. A year post-transplant, T-cell counts and diversity derived mostly from newly produced T cells. Recipient T cells and thymic progenitors that survived were the source of the high TCRbeta diversity seen at day 60 in some patients.

Molecular barcoding with unique molecular identifiers was used for the TCRbeta library. Via MiXCR, TCRdb re-called the PCR reads, giving one row per CDR3 protein. The sample holds fewer than 450,000 distinct CDR3 sequences, 16% seen once. This clonotype was detected a few times. Its antigen remains unknown. Trimming shortened V by 5 bases and J by 2 bases, and 18 bases separated the two germline ends. The CDR3 length is 16 residues. CDR1 PRHDT and CDR2 FYEKMQ come from the germline V gene (reference sequence). The chain combines TRBV13 with TRBJ2-5; D may be TRBD2 (5 bases). The sample here was PBMCs, mostly from graft donor cells, taken 360 days after TCRalphabeta/CD19-depleted stem cell transplant. This clonotype originated in a male patient aged 2 to 10 who had a stem cell transplant for acute lymphoblastic leukemia, so the T cells may come from the graft donor. CDR3 DNA sequence: TGTGCCAGCAGCCCACGAGAGGGATTCCTTCAAGAGACCCAGTACTTC. Protein: CASSPREGFLQETQYF.